This T cell receptor beta chain is drawn from a study of blood T cells in healthy people across ages (dated by TCRdb to about 2015). Study-wide context: Template switching captured roughly one uniquely barcoded TCR beta cDNA molecule per two T cells in model experiments. Donors of different ages were randomly distributed across sequencing lanes to avoid experimental bias. Two additional independent replicas of 1 million unique cDNA reads from the same blood draw were analyzed for two donors (one aged 18 to 30 and one aged 80 or older). To track age-related changes in TCR beta repertoire diversity, the study relied on deep sequencing normalized with unique cDNA molecular identifiers. The donors were split into four age groups: young (average around 17 years), middle-aged (39), aged (approximately 60) and long-lived (roughly 77). The research as a whole found: Bulk unsorted PBMC profiling prevented conclusive comparison of naive and antigen-experienced compartments. Compared with the aged group, the long-lived group had more naive CD4+ T cells, fewer expanded clones and increased TCR diversity, a pattern suggesting age selection. A strong correlation was found between observed TCR beta diversity and the percentage of naive T cells measured by flow cytometry. The CMV infection status of donors was not known, potentially confounding age-related changes in expanded clonotypes. Estimates of total diversity based on one million sequenced T cells were considered lower bounds and underestimates. Observed TCR beta diversity per million T cells fell roughly linearly with age, and a significant reduction was already apparent by age around 39.

To prepare the library, 5' RACE was applied. The data were produced on an Illumina HiSeq 2500. A second PCR of roughly 7 to 12 cycles was run with a J-beta primer mix and a sample-barcoded 5' primer. Each TCR beta cDNA molecule received a unique molecular identifier from a template-switch 5' adaptor carrying 12 random nucleotides. Each sample yielded at least 3 million CDR3-containing paired-end reads. All of the RNA was converted into first-strand cDNA using the Mint cDNA synthesis kit, with a TRBC-specific oligonucleotide serving as the primer. Following uracil-DNA glycosylase treatment, a first 18-cycle PCR with universal primers M1SS and BC2_uni_R was performed on all cDNA. Regarding the original processing steps: Each sample was normalized by randomly selecting 1 million high-quality reads, each carrying a distinct molecular identifier. Reads sharing molecular identifiers were discarded rather than binned into consensus sequences. CDR3 identification, clonotype clustering and error correction used MiTCR with a Q25 quality threshold and the strictest error-elimination algorithm. A nonparametric unseen species model with Euler transformation was used to estimate a lower bound on total TCR beta diversity. TCRdb applied fastp at Q25 and MiXCR to the public reads, then kept only in-frame beta chains. Each record represents a unique CDR3 protein, reported with the most common genes and DNA among its rows. The V and J calls were determined by TCRdb, not by the authors. The sample table lists approximately 850,000 distinct CDR3 sequences, roughly 44% of them with a count of one. The biggest ten clones account for about a fifth of the sample.

The CDR3 sequence holds 12 residues, the cysteine and phenylalanine included. Kept here is only the CDR3 DNA, which spans 36 bases and is read in frame from base 1. Based on the germline V gene, the CDR1 and CDR2 sequences are SNHLY and FYNNEI. V sheds 7 bases and J sheds 3 bases, leaving 10 bases between their ends. In regard to this clonotype: Its antigen remains unidentified. No per-base quality is available; no much larger clone lies one base away.

Donors were 35 to 40 systemically healthy Caucasian individuals from Russia aged roughly 6 to 95 years. Each donor gave 9.5 to 10 milliliters of peripheral blood, drawn into EDTA-treated Vacutainer tubes. PBMCs were isolated by Ficoll-Paque density-gradient centrifugation, with at least 7 million obtained per sample. Trizol reagent was used to extract total RNA from PBMCs, with at least 6 micrograms per sample. The percentages of naive CD45RAhigh/CD27high T cells were determined by flow cytometry on a PBMC aliquot from every donor. The chain links TRBV2 with TRBJ2-7, with a tentative D gene TRBD2 over 5 matching bases. This receptor was taken from a man between 60 and 75 years old in good health. Sequenced: blood. CDR3 sequence: CASKRVDYEQYF. The nucleotide sequence is given as TGTGCCAGCAAGAGGGTTGACTACGAGCAGTACTTC.